Below are 21 T cell receptor beta chains sequenced from a single sample in a study of blood T cell repertoires in COVID-19. Profiled with immunoSEQ multiplex PCR; TCRdb holds only in-frame clones, not every one. The sample shows just over 90,000 clones, 80% to 90% of them seen only once. Sequencing used peripheral blood. These receptors were obtained from a woman at least 80 years old with acute or convalescent COVID-19.

The chain couples TRBV27 to TRBJ1-4; 8 bases are a match to TRBD1. V was clipped by 1 base and J by 5 bases; unmatched bases: 3. The germline gives CDR1 MNHEY, CDR2 SMNVEV (reference sequence). CDR3 length: 15 residues. The CDR3 protein is CASSLWQGANEKLFF. The CDR3 region has the DNA TGTGCCAGCAGTTTATGGCAGGGGGCGAATGAAAAACTGTTTTTT.

The rearrangement joins TRBV5-4 to TRBJ2-5, with TRBD2 identical over 8 bases. CDR1 and CDR2 from the germline V gene are SGHNT and YYREEE (reference sequence). J gave up 5 bases and V 4 bases, and 4 bases lay outside the gene matches. The CDR3 totals 13 residues. CDR3 nucleotides: TGTGCCAGCAGCAGCGGGGGTAGTGAGACCCAGTACTTC. Translated: CASSSGGSETQYF.

This clone was seen a single time. The chain has TRBV4-2 and TRBJ2-2; D call uncertain. Germline values: CDR1 LGHNA, CDR2 YNFKEQ. V was trimmed by 0 bases and J by 7 bases, leaving 9 bases between them. This CDR3 is 14 amino acids long. For the CDR3, the DNA is TGTGCCAGCAGCCAAGATTATAGCCGCGGGGAGCTGTTTTTT. Translated, it gives CASSQDYSRGELFF.

The chain links TRBV19 to TRBJ2-3; TRBD2 agrees at 8 bases. Unmatched junction bases numbered 12, after V lost 7 bases and J lost 3 bases. The CDR3 spans 16 residues. The germline V gene encodes CDR1 LNHDA and CDR2 SQIVND (reference sequence). DNA for the CDR3: TGTGCCAGTACTGCCAGGGCGGGGGGTCTGACAGATACGCAGTATTTT. It codes for CASTARAGGLTDTQYF.

This chain links TRBV7-9 with TRBJ1-4; D is unresolved. This CDR3 spans 14 amino acids. V was shortened by 1 base and J by 8 bases, with 11 bases between the two germline ends. From germline, CDR1 is SEHNR and CDR2 FQNEAQ (reference sequence). The CDR3 DNA is TGTGCCAGCAGCTTAGTCCTAAGCGGGGAAAAACTGTTTTTT. It encodes CASSLVLSGEKLFF.

The V call is TRBV5-6, the J call TRBJ1-2; D is unclear. This CDR3 has 14 residues. Trimming shortened V by 4 bases and J by 4 bases, and 14 bases separated the two germline ends. The germline V gene has CDR1 SGHDT and CDR2 YYEEEE. The CDR3 DNA reads as TGTGCCAGCAGCACCGACACGGCCGGCTATGGCTACACCTTC. This translates into CASSTDTAGYGYTF. Full variable domain (missing parts from reference TRBV5-6 and TRBJ1-2): DAGVTQSPTHLIKTRGQQVTLRCSPKSGHDTVSWYQQALGQGPQFIFQYYEEEERQRGNFPDRFSGHQFPNYSSELNVNALLLGDSALYLCASSTDTAGYGYTFGSGTRLTVV.

V gene TRBV9 combines with J gene TRBJ1-5; possible D gene TRBD1, 6 bases. V lost 8 bases to trimming and J lost 7 bases, with 13 bases between them. The CDR3 sequence is 12 residues long. CDR1 and CDR2 (germline): SGDLS, YYNGEE. The CDR3 DNA is TGTGCCAGAGAGCAGGGGAGCCAGCCCCAGCATTTT. Amino acids: CAREQGSQPQHF.

CDR3 residues: CASSSRQGGTGELFF. The CDR3 DNA follows: TGTGCCAGCAGTTCTCGACAGGGGGGGACCGGGGAGCTGTTTTTT. The chain joins TRBV6-1 to TRBJ2-2; TRBD1 agrees at 9 bases. Germline trimming cut 5 bases from V and 5 bases from J; bases unmatched to any gene: 6. Germline assignment: CDR1 MNHNS and CDR2 SASEGT. The CDR3 has 15 residues.

The genes are TRBV7-3 and TRBJ2-7; 11 nucleotides match TRBD1. Germline loops: CDR1 SGHTA, CDR2 FQGTGA. J gave up 6 bases and V 0 bases, and 1 base lay outside the gene matches. The CDR3 extends over 14 amino acids. CDR3 nucleotide sequence: TGTGCCAGCAGCTTAACTGGGACAGGGGGCGAGCAGTACTTC. The encoded protein is CASSLTGTGGEQYF.

V usage is TRBV29-1 and J usage is TRBJ1-2; D possibly corresponds to TRBD1 (6 bases). V shed 7 bases and J shed 1 base, with 16 bases lying between them. The CDR3 loop spans 14 amino acids. The germline V gene encodes CDR1 SQVTM and CDR2 ANQGSEA. The CDR3 sequence: CSAGGQRDNYGYTF. Here the CDR3 DNA reads TGCAGCGCTGGCGGACAGAGAGATAACTATGGCTACACCTTC.

V usage is TRBV2 and J usage is TRBJ1-6, with no clear D. There are 16 residues in the CDR3. Germline V lookup: CDR1 SNHLY, CDR2 FYNNEI. Trimming took off 0 bases at V and 2 bases at J, with 8 bases between the two ends. The DNA for the CDR3 is TGTGCCAGCAGTGAAGCGAGGAGCGCCTATAATTCACCCCTCCACTTT. As protein: CASSEARSAYNSPLHF.

The chain carries TRBV7-3 and TRBJ1-2; tentatively, D is TRBD1 (5 bases). The V end lost 0 bases, the J end lost 8 bases, and 10 bases lay between the germline ends. Germline CDR1 reads SGHTA; CDR2 reads FQGTGA. The CDR3 extends over 13 amino acids. CDR3 in amino acids: CASSLTGGSGYTF. The CDR3 coding sequence is TGTGCCAGCAGCTTAACCGGGGGGAGCGGCTACACCTTC.

This clone was counted a few times. This same CDR3 is encoded by further DNA sequences in the sample. V and J are TRBV5-1 and TRBJ1-2, with a weak D call TRBD1 (5 bases). Germline V gene lookup returns CDR1 SGHRS and CDR2 YFSETQ. Trimming took 0 bases from V and 8 from J, leaving 8 bases between them. The CDR3 length is 12 residues. This CDR3 is CASSLAGGGYTF. The CDR3 coding sequence is TGCGCCAGCAGCTTGGCTGGGGGGGGCTACACCTTC.

The chain employs TRBV7-8 and TRBJ1-3; TRBD1 matches 7 bases. V was pared by 1 base and J by 3 bases, with 3 bases of the junction left unmatched. The CDR3 contains 15 residues. Germline V lookup: CDR1 SGHVS, CDR2 FQNEAQ. In DNA, the CDR3 is TGTGCCAGCAGCTTAGAAACAGGGGATGGAAACACCATATATTTT. This encodes CASSLETGDGNTIYF.

This sequence joins TRBV14 and TRBJ1-2; a weak D match, TRBD1 (5 bases). V shed 4 bases and J shed 5 bases, with 8 bases lying between them. CDR1 SGHDN and CDR2 FVKESK come from the germline V gene. This CDR3 has 12 residues. The CDR3 sequence: CASSPSGYGYTF. The CDR3 coding sequence is TGTGCCAGCAGCCCCTCAGGGTATGGCTACACCTTC.

The V call is TRBV6-5, the J call TRBJ1-5; perhaps TRBD1 as D (5 bases). V lost 7 bases and J lost 2, with 9 bases in between. CDR1 MNHEY and CDR2 SVGAGI come from the germline V gene. The CDR3 has 13 residues. The CDR3 here is CASNQGRNQPQHF. CDR3 sequence (DNA): TGTGCCAGCAATCAGGGCCGCAATCAGCCCCAGCATTTT.

The chain joins TRBV18 to TRBJ2-5, with TRBD2 matching 8 bases. CDR3 length equals 16 residues. Germline lookup yields CDR1 KGHSH and CDR2 LQKENI. V dropped 4 bases and J dropped 4; count of bases not matched to a gene: 11. The CDR3 reads CASSLSGGTSPETQYF. In nucleotides, the CDR3 is TGTGCCAGCTCACTCAGCGGGGGTACCAGCCCAGAGACCCAGTACTTC.

The V call is TRBV5-1, the J call TRBJ2-7; TRBD1 is a possible D gene (5 bases). V was shortened by 1 base and J by 2 bases, with 16 bases between the two germline ends. Germline values: CDR1 SGHRS, CDR2 YFSETQ. The CDR3 contains 16 residues. This CDR3 reads CASSLLRGTGAYEQYF. CDR3 sequence (DNA): TGCGCCAGCAGCTTGCTACGAGGTACAGGAGCCTACGAGCAGTACTTC.

The count of this clone is one. This chain joins TRBV5-1 and TRBJ2-3, with 13 bases matching TRBD2. In germline, CDR1 is SGHRS, CDR2 YFSETQ. The V gene end was trimmed by 0 bases and the J gene end by 0 bases; junction bases not matched to a gene: 7. The CDR3 totals 19 residues. In DNA form, the CDR3 reads TGCGCCAGCAGCTTGGCCCGGACTAGCGGGGGACTCAGCACAGATACGCAGTATTTT. This translates into CASSLARTSGGLSTDTQYF.

V and J are TRBV11-3 and TRBJ2-1; 7 bases map to TRBD2. The CDR3 is 16 residues long. Germline CDR1 and CDR2: SGHNT and YENEEA. The trim removed 4 bases at V and 0 bases at J, leaving 6 bases unmatched. CDR3 nucleotide sequence: TGTGCCAGCAGCTCCAGCGGGGCCAGCTCCTACAATGAGCAGTTCTTC. It encodes CASSSSGASSYNEQFF.

The genes are TRBV6-6 and TRBJ1-5; 9 nucleotides agree with TRBD1. V shed 2 bases and J 4 bases; nucleotides not matched to a gene: 3. Germline V lookup: CDR1 MNHNY, CDR2 SVGAGI (reference sequence). The length of the CDR3 is 15 residues. The CDR3 here is CASSYVTGGNQPQHF. The CDR3 DNA is TGTGCCAGCAGTTACGTGACAGGGGGGAATCAGCCCCAGCATTTT.